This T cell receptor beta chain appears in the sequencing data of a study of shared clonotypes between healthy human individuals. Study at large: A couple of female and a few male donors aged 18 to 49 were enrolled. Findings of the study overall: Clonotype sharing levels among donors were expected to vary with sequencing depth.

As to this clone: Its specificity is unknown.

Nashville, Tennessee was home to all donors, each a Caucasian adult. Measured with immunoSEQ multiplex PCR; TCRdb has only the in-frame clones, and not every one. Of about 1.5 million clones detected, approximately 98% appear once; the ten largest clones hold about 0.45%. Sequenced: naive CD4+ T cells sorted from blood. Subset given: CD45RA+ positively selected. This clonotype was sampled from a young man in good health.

For the CDR3, the DNA is TGCGCCAGCAGCTTGAACAGACTCACCGGGGAGCTGTTTTTT. Translating it yields CASSLNRLTGELFF. The chain uses TRBV5-1 and TRBJ2-2; D is ambiguous. CDR1 and CDR2 from the germline V gene are SGHRS and YFSETQ. The CDR3 consists of 14 residues. The germline V and J ends were trimmed by 1 base and 4 bases, with 8 bases remaining between them.